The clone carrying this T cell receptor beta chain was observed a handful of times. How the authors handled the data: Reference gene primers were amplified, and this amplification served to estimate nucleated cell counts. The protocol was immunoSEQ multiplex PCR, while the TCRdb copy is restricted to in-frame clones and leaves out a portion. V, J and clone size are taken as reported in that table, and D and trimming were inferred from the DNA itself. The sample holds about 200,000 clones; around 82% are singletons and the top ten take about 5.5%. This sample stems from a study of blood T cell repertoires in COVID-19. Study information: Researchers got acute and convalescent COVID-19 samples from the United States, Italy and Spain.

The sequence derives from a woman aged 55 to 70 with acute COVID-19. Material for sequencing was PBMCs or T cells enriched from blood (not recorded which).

The DNA of the CDR3 is TGCGCCAGCAGCGGCGGGAGTCTTGTCAATGAGCAGTTCTTC. It codes for CASSGGSLVNEQFF. The V call is TRBV5-1, the J call TRBJ2-1; 7 positions agree with TRBD2. The CDR3 spans 14 residues. The germline CDR1 and CDR2 sequences are SGHRS and YFSETQ. V was clipped by 4 bases and J by 6 bases; unmatched bases: 7.